This entry features one T cell receptor beta chain sequence. The target antigen is unknown. This entry is derived from a study of cytomegalovirus exposure and HLA in healthy donors. Study findings and constraints: Among TCR sequences, most were rare, though some public TCRs appeared in many donors. A reported reduction in N-insertions relative to the roughly 700-donor mean was seen in an Asian-associated ancestry cluster in a later analysis. A later analysis linked a missense DCLRE1C variant to TCR beta V- and J-gene trimming. Serostatus for CMV was the only available immune exposure information.

13 Jbeta primers and 60 Vbeta primers were used for the PCR. Data came from immunoSEQ multiplex PCR; TCRdb stores just in-frame clones and leaves some out. Of about 170,000 clones in the sample, 70% to 90% were seen once. This clonotype originated in a man between 18 and 35 years old in good health and CMV-seropositive. The sample consisted of PBMCs.

The CDR3 here is CASRPTSDTGELFF. DNA of the CDR3: TGCGCCAGCAGACCGACTAGCGACACCGGGGAGCTGTTTTTT. The chain employs TRBV5-1 and TRBJ2-2, with 8 bases identical to TRBD2. CDR1 is SGHRS and CDR2 is YFSETQ in the germline V gene. The CDR3 extends over 14 amino acids. V shed 5 bases and J 3 bases; nucleotides not matched to a gene: 3.